One and the same sample provided the 22 T cell receptor beta chains below, sequenced in a study of shared clonotypes between healthy human individuals. In the naive CD8 group, cells lacked CD45RO and were positively selected for CCR7, so terminally differentiated effector memory CD45RA+ cells were left out. Profiling relied on immunoSEQ multiplex PCR, and the TCRdb table lists in-frame clones only, not all of them. The sample holds some 740,000 clones, almost 95% seen once. Sequenced input: naive CD8+ T cells sorted from blood. All receptors derive from a man younger than 45 in good health.

This clone occurred once. This chain's CDR3 is CASKLREEPYEQYF. Here the CDR3 DNA reads TGTGCCAGCAAGTTACGGGAAGAACCCTACGAGCAGTACTTC. The chain couples TRBV2 to TRBJ2-7, with a possible D match to TRBD2 (5 bases). V lost 7 bases to trimming and J lost 2 bases, with 15 bases between them. This CDR3 has 14 amino acids. The V gene's germline CDR1 is SNHLY and CDR2 FYNNEI.

This clone occurred many times. The CDR3 nucleotides read TGTGCCAGCAGCGTAGTGGACTCGACCTACGAGCAGTACTTC. The encoded protein is CASSVVDSTYEQYF. The chain recombines TRBV9 with TRBJ2-7; D is possibly TRBD2 (5 bases). Germline assignment: CDR1 SGDLS and CDR2 YYNGEE. Trimming cost V 0 bases and J 2 bases, with 9 bases left between them. The CDR3 runs to 14 residues.

The CDR3 coding sequence is TGCGCCAGTCAAATTCCGGGGGCGAACACCGGGGAGCTGTTTTTT. It codes for CASQIPGANTGELFF. The J gene is TRBJ2-2, the V gene TRBV5-1; tentatively, D is TRBD2 (6 bases). This CDR3 region has 15 residues. CDR1 and CDR2 (germline): SGHRS, YFSETQ. V was clipped by 8 bases and J by 0 bases, with 14 bases between them.

This rearrangement joins TRBV28 to TRBJ2-1, with a possible D match to TRBD2 (7 bases). With 6 bases removed from V and 7 bases from J, the gap between germline ends came to 22 bases. In germline, CDR1 is MDHEN, CDR2 SYDVKM. The CDR3 extends over 16 amino acids. The CDR3 coding sequence is TGTGCCAGCAGCCCGCCCGGACTAGGGGGATCTAATGAGCAGTTCTTC. It encodes CASSPPGLGGSNEQFF.

The CDR3 protein is CAISGDSLYEQYF. The CDR3 region has the DNA TGTGCCATCAGTGGGGACAGTCTTTACGAGCAGTACTTC. The rearrangement joins TRBV10-3 to TRBJ2-7; 7 bases are a match to TRBD1. The CDR3 spans 13 residues. J lost 4 bases, V lost 4 bases, and 4 bases had no gene match. The germline V gene encodes CDR1 ENHRY and CDR2 SYGVKD.

The chain recombines TRBV2 with TRBJ2-2; perhaps D is TRBD1 or TRBD2 (5 bases each). CDR3 size: 15 residues. Trimming took off 4 bases at V and 4 bases at J, with 13 bases between the two ends. From germline, CDR1 is SNHLY and CDR2 FYNNEI. The CDR3 region has the DNA TGTGCCAGCAGTGCCCGGCAGGGACCCACCGGGGAGCTGTTTTTT. Translating gives CASSARQGPTGELFF.

The rearrangement uses TRBV28 and TRBJ2-2; D not certain. The CDR3 totals 14 residues. V was trimmed by 6 bases and J by 0 bases, leaving 8 bases between them. CDR1 is MDHEN and CDR2 is SYDVKM in the germline V gene. The CDR3 spells CASRWIANTGELFF. CDR3 bases: TGTGCCAGCAGATGGATAGCGAACACCGGGGAGCTGTTTTTT.

The chain uses TRBV15 and TRBJ1-1, with D possibly being TRBD1 (5 bases). The V gene's germline CDR1 is LNHNV and CDR2 YYDKDF (reference sequence). This CDR3 is 13 amino acids long. Trimming stripped 8 bases from V and 1 base from J, with 11 bases between. The CDR3, as DNA: TGTGCCACCTGGGACTTGAGGAACACTGAAGCTTTCTTT. Its translation is CATWDLRNTEAFF. The complete variable domain, with remaining parts taken from reference TRBV15 and TRBJ1-1, reads DAMVIQNPRYQVTQFGKPVTLSCSQTLNHNVMYWYQQKSSQAPKLLFHYYDKDFNNEADTPDNFQSRRPNTSFCFLDIRSPGLGDTAMYLCATWDLRNTEAFFGQGTRLTVV.

The rearrangement links TRBV15 to TRBJ1-6; a weak D match, TRBD1 (6 bases). The CDR3 runs 12 residues. The germline CDR1 and CDR2 sequences are LNHNV and YYDKDF (reference sequence). Trimming took 6 bases from V and 10 from J, leaving 10 bases between them. CDR3 nucleotides: TGTGCCACCAGTCCAGGGGCCTCACCCCTCCACTTT. This codes for CATSPGASPLHF. Full variable domain (missing parts from reference TRBV15 and TRBJ1-6): DAMVIQNPRYQVTQFGKPVTLSCSQTLNHNVMYWYQQKSSQAPKLLFHYYDKDFNNEADTPDNFQSRRPNTSFCFLDIRSPGLGDTAMYLCATSPGASPLHFGNGTRLTVT.

This sequence joins TRBV7-2 and TRBJ2-7, with D tentatively TRBD2 (6 bases). The germline V gene has CDR1 SGHTA and CDR2 FQGNSA. The CDR3 extends over 15 amino acids. V lost 0 bases and J lost 4, with 13 bases in between. CDR3 sequence reads: CASSLASGAMYEQYF. CDR3 coding DNA: TGTGCCAGCAGCTTAGCGTCGGGAGCGATGTACGAGCAGTACTTC.

The V and J genes are TRBV11-2 and TRBJ2-7, with D perhaps matching TRBD2 (5 bases). The CDR3 totals 15 residues. Per germline, CDR1 SGHAT and CDR2 FQNNGV. V was shortened by 0 bases and J by 0 bases, with 9 bases between the two germline ends. CDR3 region: CASSLDPGGSYEQYF. For the CDR3, the DNA is TGTGCCAGCAGCTTAGACCCCGGAGGCTCCTACGAGCAGTACTTC. Complete variable domain (other parts from reference TRBV11-2 and TRBJ2-7): EAGVAQSPRYKIIEKRQSVAFWCNPISGHATLYWYQQILGQGPKLLIQFQNNGVVDDSQLPKDRFSAERLKGVDSTLKIQPAKLEDSAVYLCASSLDPGGSYEQYFGPGTRLTVT.

The sample holds one count of this clone. The sample has other DNA sequences that encode this CDR3 too. The chain carries TRBV29-1 and TRBJ2-7; TRBD2 might be the D (5 bases). The CDR3 sequence is 12 residues long. Germline loops: CDR1 SQVTM, CDR2 ANQGSEA. Trimming shortened V by 4 bases and J by 2 bases, and 9 bases separated the two germline ends. CDR3 sequence reads: CSVVGLTYEQYF. The CDR3 DNA sequence: TGCAGCGTTGTTGGACTCACCTACGAGCAGTACTTC.

This chain uses TRBV6-1 with TRBJ2-7; 9 nucleotides match TRBD2. Trimming at V came to 6 bases and at J to 2 bases, leaving 2 bases not matched to a gene. This CDR3 has 13 amino acids. Germline-derived CDR1 and CDR2 are MNHNS and SASEGT. CDR3 sequence (DNA): TGTGCCAGCAGGTTAGCGGGAGCCTACGAGCAGTACTTC. This sequence encodes CASRLAGAYEQYF.

V gene TRBV7-3 combines with J gene TRBJ1-5, with TRBD1 matching 8 bases. V gave up 4 bases and J gave up 2 bases; unmatched junction bases: 1. CDR3 length equals 14 residues. Per the germline V gene, CDR1 is SGHTA and CDR2 is FQGTGA. In DNA form, the CDR3 reads TGTGCCAGCAGCTCGACAGGGGGCAATCAGCCCCAGCATTTT. Residues: CASSSTGGNQPQHF. Based on the CDR3 plus reference TRBV7-3 and TRBJ1-5, the full variable domain is GAGVSQTPSNKVTEKGKYVELRCDPISGHTALYWYRQSLGQGPEFLIYFQGTGAADDSGLPNDRFFAVRPEGSVSTLKIQRTERGDSAVYLCASSSTGGNQPQHFGDGTRLSIL.

A word on this clone: In the same sample, other DNA sequences code for this CDR3. This sequence joins TRBV5-4 and TRBJ2-7; D possibly corresponds to TRBD2 (5 bases). CDR1 is SGHNT, CDR2 YYREEE, per germline (reference sequence). This CDR3 comprises 11 residues. The V gene lost 2 bases and the J gene lost 6 bases, with 6 bases spanning the gap. CDR3 protein: CASSFEGEQYF. The CDR3 nucleotides read TGTGCCAGCAGCTTTGAGGGCGAGCAGTACTTC.

In DNA form, the CDR3 reads TGTGCCAGCAGTTTCTTTGGCTCCCGACAGGGGGGTTTCAACAATGAGCAGTTCTTC. Its protein product is CASSFFGSRQGGFNNEQFF. The J gene is TRBJ2-1, the V gene TRBV28; the match to TRBD1 covers 9 bases. The CDR3 totals 19 residues. The germline V gene encodes CDR1 MDHEN and CDR2 SYDVKM. V gave up 3 bases and J gave up 5 bases; unmatched junction bases: 17.

V usage is TRBV6-5 and J usage is TRBJ1-2; TRBD1 is a possible D gene (6 bases). Trimming pared 2 bases from V and 7 bases from J, leaving 11 bases between. This CDR3 contains 13 residues. The germline V gene has CDR1 MNHEY and CDR2 SVGAGI. CDR3 residues: CASSYGGASGYTF. CDR3 DNA sequence: TGTGCCAGCAGTTACGGGGGCGCAAGTGGCTACACCTTC.

The chain employs TRBV28 and TRBJ2-7; 9 bases map to TRBD1. The CDR3 totals 16 residues. J lost 2 bases, V lost 3 bases, and 8 bases had no gene match. Germline CDR1 is MDHEN and CDR2 is SYDVKM. The CDR3 region is CASSLRGQGSAYEQYF. The DNA of the CDR3 is TGTGCCAGCAGTTTGAGGGGACAGGGATCGGCCTACGAGCAGTACTTC.

This chain joins TRBV7-9 and TRBJ1-3; maybe TRBD1 (5 bases). With 4 bases removed from V and 1 base from J, the gap between germline ends came to 17 bases. CDR3 length equals 17 residues. CDR1 is SEHNR, CDR2 FQNEAQ, per germline (reference sequence). The CDR3 reads CASSSNRGTRSGNTIYF. In nucleotides, the CDR3 is TGTGCCAGCAGCTCGAATAGAGGGACTAGGTCTGGAAACACCATATATTTT.

This clone was observed once. V gene TRBV10-3 combines with J gene TRBJ2-7; TRBD2 agrees at 14 bases. The CDR3 extends over 15 amino acids. The germline V gene encodes CDR1 ENHRY and CDR2 SYGVKD. J lost 2 bases, V lost 5 bases, and 2 bases had no gene match. Written as DNA, the CDR3 is TGTGCCATCAGTAAGGGACTAGCGGGAGCCTACGAGCAGTACTTC. Its protein is CAISKGLAGAYEQYF.

The chain employs TRBV4-1 and TRBJ2-2; D might be TRBD2 (6 bases). The CDR3 has 16 amino acids. Trimming removed 1 base from V and 4 bases from J, with 13 bases in between. Germline V gives CDR1 MGHRA, CDR2 YSYEKL. The chain's CDR3 is CASSQGAGGFTGELFF. CDR3 DNA: TGCGCCAGCAGCCAAGGGGCAGGAGGGTTCACCGGGGAGCTGTTTTTT.

The chain links TRBV5-1 to TRBJ2-3; 8 bases fit TRBD2. Germline V gene data show CDR1 as SGHRS and CDR2 as YFSETQ. This CDR3 contains 16 residues. Trimming at V came to 0 bases and at J to 0 bases, leaving 3 bases not matched to a gene. CDR3 nucleotides: TGCGCCAGCAGCTTGGGACTAGCGCCCAGCACAGATACGCAGTATTTT. It yields the protein CASSLGLAPSTDTQYF.